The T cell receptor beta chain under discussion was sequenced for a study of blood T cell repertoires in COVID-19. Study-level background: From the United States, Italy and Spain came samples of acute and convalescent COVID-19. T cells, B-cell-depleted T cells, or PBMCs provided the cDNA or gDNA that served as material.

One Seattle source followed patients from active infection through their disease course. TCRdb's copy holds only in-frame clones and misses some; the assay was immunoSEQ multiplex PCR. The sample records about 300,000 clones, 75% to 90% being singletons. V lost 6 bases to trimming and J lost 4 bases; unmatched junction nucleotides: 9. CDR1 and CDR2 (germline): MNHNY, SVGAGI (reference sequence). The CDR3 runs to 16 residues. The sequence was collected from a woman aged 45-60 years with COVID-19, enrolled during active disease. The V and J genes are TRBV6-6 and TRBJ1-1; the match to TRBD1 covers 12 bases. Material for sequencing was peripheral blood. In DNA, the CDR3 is TGTGCCAGCAGACCGGGACAGGGGGCTTGGAGCACTGAAGCTTTCTTT. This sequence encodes CASRPGQGAWSTEAFF.